This T cell receptor beta chain was identified during a study of control samples from healthy donors and cancer patients. The CDR3 totals 14 residues. Germline CDR1 and CDR2: SGHAT and FQNNGV. V shed 0 bases and J shed 6 bases, with 11 bases lying between them. The table came from immunoSEQ multiplex PCR; TCRdb's copy has only in-frame clones and leaves some out. In the table there are tens of thousands of clones, around nine tenths of which are singletons. The rearrangement uses TRBV11-2 and TRBJ1-2, with D uncertain. This TCR came from a woman aged 50 to 60 in good health. The sequenced sample was blood. CDR3 sequence reads: CASSLDFLGDGYTF. DNA for the CDR3: TGTGCCAGCAGCTTAGATTTTCTCGGGGATGGCTACACCTTC. Filled out from reference TRBV11-2 and TRBJ1-2, the complete variable domain reads EAGVAQSPRYKIIEKRQSVAFWCNPISGHATLYWYQQILGQGPKLLIQFQNNGVVDDSQLPKDRFSAERLKGVDSTLKIQPAKLEDSAVYLCASSLDFLGDGYTFGSGTRLTVV.